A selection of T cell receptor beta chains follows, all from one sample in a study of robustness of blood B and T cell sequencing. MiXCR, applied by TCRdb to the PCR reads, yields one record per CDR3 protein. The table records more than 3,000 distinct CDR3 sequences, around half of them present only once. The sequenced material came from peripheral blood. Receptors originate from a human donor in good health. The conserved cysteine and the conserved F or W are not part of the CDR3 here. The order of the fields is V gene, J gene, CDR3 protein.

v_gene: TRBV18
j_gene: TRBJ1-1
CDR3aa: ASSPDGRGRNTEAF

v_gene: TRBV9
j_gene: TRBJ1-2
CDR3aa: ASSPGQGDYGYT

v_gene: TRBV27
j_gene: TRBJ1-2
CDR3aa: ASSLSQGFNYGYT

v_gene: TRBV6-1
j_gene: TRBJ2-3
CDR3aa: ASSRSGGLGTDTQY

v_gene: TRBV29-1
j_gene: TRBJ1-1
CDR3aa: SVDSGRWGAF

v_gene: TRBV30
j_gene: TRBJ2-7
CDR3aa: AWSRRTYEQY

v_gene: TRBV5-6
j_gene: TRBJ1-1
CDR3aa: ASRDQVSTTEAF

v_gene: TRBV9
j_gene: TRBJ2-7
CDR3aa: ASSASPGQGFYEQY

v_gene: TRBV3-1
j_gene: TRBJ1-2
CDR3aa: ASSQAGLGGYT

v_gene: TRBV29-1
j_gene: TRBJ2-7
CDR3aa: SVEFGNYYEQY

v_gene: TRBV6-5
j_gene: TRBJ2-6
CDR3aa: ASSYSGGARGANVLT

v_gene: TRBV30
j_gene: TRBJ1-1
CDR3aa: ARSPTREAF

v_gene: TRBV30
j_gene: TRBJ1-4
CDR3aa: AWSGSWGTNEKLF

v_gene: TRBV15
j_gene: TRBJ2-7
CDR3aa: ATSRDRGYEQY

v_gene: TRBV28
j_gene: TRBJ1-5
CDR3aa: ASSFWAQPQH

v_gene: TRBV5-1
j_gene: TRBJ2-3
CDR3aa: ASSWGGSTDTQY

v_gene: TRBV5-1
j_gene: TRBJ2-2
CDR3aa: ASSFIRGQDTGELF

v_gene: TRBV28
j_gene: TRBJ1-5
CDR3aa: ASSFQGGNQPQH

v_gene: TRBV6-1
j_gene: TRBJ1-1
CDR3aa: ASGHNTEAF

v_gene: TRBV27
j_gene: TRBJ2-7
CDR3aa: ASSSQGAYEQY

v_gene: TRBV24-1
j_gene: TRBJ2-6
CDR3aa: ATSDAGTGPGANVLT

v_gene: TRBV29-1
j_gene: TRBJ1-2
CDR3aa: SVERAGGGGYT

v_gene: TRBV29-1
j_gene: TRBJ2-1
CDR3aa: SVERSTQF

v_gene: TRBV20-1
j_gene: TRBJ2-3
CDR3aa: SAPAVGPRSTDTQY

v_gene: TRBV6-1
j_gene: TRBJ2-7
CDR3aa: ASSAYYEQY

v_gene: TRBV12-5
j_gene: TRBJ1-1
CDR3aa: ASGNFGGGTEAF

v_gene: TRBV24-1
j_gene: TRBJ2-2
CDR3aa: ATSLGLVPGELF

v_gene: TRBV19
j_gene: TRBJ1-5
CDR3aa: ASSGQTGVNQPQH

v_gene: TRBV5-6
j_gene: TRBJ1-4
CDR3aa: ASSVQGATNEKLF

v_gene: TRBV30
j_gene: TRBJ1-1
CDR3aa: AWSHFTGPTEAF

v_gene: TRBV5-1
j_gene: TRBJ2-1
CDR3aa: ASSLEVVGLDEQF